This TCR beta chain was identified during a study of blood T cell repertoires in COVID-19. About the research overall: Collection of acute and convalescent COVID-19 samples took place in the United States, Italy and Spain.

Only in-frame clones appear in the TCRdb table, and some are missing; sequencing was by immunoSEQ multiplex PCR. This sample has 200,000 to 300,000 clones; approximately 86% occur once, and the top ten carry roughly 5%. This clone rates as medium-sized. V dropped 3 bases and J dropped 7; count of bases not matched to a gene: 7. This CDR3 contains 15 residues. Germline V lookup: CDR1 MNHEY, CDR2 SMNVEV (reference sequence). The TCR was taken from a woman aged 60-75 years with COVID-19, enrolled during active disease. Sequences were obtained from peripheral blood. The chain carries TRBV27 and TRBJ2-1; the match to TRBD2 covers 9 bases. CDR3 protein: CASSFPSGNQNEQFF. The DNA of the CDR3 is TGTGCCAGCAGTTTTCCTAGCGGGAACCAGAATGAGCAGTTCTTC.